This T cell receptor (beta chain) was recovered during a study of neoadjuvant anti-PD-1 for oral cavity cancer. No culture or expansion preceded analysis of these blood cells. The protocol was immunoSEQ multiplex PCR, while the TCRdb copy is restricted to in-frame clones and leaves out a portion. Among approximately 17,000 clones listed, 60% to 70% were seen once. CDR1 and CDR2 from the germline V gene are SNHLY and FYNNEI. The CDR3 is made up of 16 amino acids. Trimming stripped 0 bases from V and 5 bases from J, with 13 bases between. This sample comprised PBMCs, obtained before nivolumab (anti-PD-1) treatment. This sequence originates from a person aged 35 to 85 with oral cavity squamous cell carcinoma. V gene TRBV2 combines with J gene TRBJ1-4; no firm D call. The CDR3 reads CASSEALGSGNEKLFF. For the CDR3, the DNA is TGTGCCAGCAGTGAAGCGCTTGGCAGCGGGAATGAAAAACTGTTTTTT. Full variable domain (missing parts from reference TRBV2 and TRBJ1-4): EPEVTQTPSHQVTQMGQEVILRCVPISNHLYFYWYRQILGQKVEFLVSFYNNEISEKSEIFDDQFSVERPDGSNFTLKIRSTKLEDSAMYFCASSEALGSGNEKLFFGSGTQLSVL.